What follows describes a single TCR beta chain. At one end, the junction sequence differs from germline, possibly due to a read error. The data were obtained in a study of blood T cell repertoires in COVID-19. Study in general: Samples came from the United States, Italy and Spain, spanning acute and convalescent COVID-19. T cells, B-cell-depleted T cells, or PBMCs provided the cDNA or gDNA that served as material.

How the authors handled the data: Counts of nucleated cells, estimated from reference gene primer amplification, were obtained. Here immunoSEQ multiplex PCR was the method, and the copy in TCRdb shows in-frame clones only, minus some. The DNA gave D and trimming, while V, J and clone size come from that table. Of around 86,000 clones in the sample, around 85% were seen once. This CDR3 comprises 11 residues. Germline assignment: CDR1 ENHRY and CDR2 SYGVKD. This clonotype was obtained from a human donor in a cohort sampled during active COVID-19. Sample: peripheral blood. The V call is TRBV10-3, the J call TRBJ1-1; D not certain. In DNA form, the CDR3 reads TGTGCCATCAGTGAGGACACGGAAGCTTTCTTT. It translates to CAISEDTEAFF.